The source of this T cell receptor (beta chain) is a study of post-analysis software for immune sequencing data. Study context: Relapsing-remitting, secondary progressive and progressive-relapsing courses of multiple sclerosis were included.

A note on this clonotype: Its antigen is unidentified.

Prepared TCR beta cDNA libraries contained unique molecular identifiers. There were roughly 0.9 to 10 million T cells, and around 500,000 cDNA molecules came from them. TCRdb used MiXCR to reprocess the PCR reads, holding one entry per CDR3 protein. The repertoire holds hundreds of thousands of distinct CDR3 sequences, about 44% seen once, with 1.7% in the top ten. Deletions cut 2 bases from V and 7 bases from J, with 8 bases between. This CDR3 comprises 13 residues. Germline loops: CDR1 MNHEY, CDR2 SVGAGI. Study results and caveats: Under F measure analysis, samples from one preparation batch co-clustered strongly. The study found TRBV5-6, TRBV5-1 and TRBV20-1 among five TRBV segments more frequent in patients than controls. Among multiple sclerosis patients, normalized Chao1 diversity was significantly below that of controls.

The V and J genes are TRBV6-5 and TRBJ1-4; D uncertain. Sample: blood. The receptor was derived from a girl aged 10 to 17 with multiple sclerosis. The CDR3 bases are TGTGCCAGCAGTTACGTCCTAGCTGAAAAACTGTTTTTT. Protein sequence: CASSYVLAEKLFF.